These 7 T cell receptor beta chains share one sample of origin, sequenced in a study of graft-versus-host responses after intestinal transplantation. The repertoire was sequenced with immunoSEQ multiplex PCR; TCRdb's copy has only in-frame clones and lacks some. The table lists about 89,000 clones, approximately 94% of them singletons. Their antigens are not known. The specimen was unstimulated CD4+ T cells sorted from spleen or lymph node cells, collected before transplant. The receptor set was obtained from a human donor who was the organ donor for an intestinal transplant.

The chain links TRBV10-3 to TRBJ2-3; 10 bases are a match to TRBD1. The CDR3 length is 15 residues. V was clipped by 4 bases and J by 3 bases; unmatched bases: 4. The V gene's germline CDR1 is ENHRY and CDR2 SYGVKD. DNA of the CDR3: TGTGCCATCAGTGGCCGGGACAGGGGAACAGATACGCAGTATTTT. Translation gives CAISGRDRGTDTQYF.

This chain connects TRBV10-3 to TRBJ1-4, with 7 bases lining up with TRBD1. The length of the CDR3 is 13 residues. Trimming took 11 bases from V and 1 from J; bases not matched to a gene: 4. Germline CDR1 reads ENHRY; CDR2 reads SYGVKD. The CDR3 protein is CASGGVTNEKLFF. CDR3 sequence (DNA): TGTGCCTCAGGGGGGGTAACTAATGAAAAACTGTTTTTT.

This chain connects TRBV5-4 to TRBJ1-4; TRBD1 agrees at 8 bases. The germline gives CDR1 SGHNT, CDR2 YYREEE (reference sequence). The V gene end was trimmed by 7 bases and the J gene end by 4 bases; junction bases not matched to a gene: 6. CDR3 length: 14 amino acids. The CDR3 sequence is CASGRQGNNEKLFF. CDR3 DNA sequence: TGTGCCAGCGGTCGACAGGGGAATAATGAAAAACTGTTTTTT.

The V and J genes are TRBV27 and TRBJ1-2; 7 nucleotides agree with TRBD1. Trimming took 3 bases from V and 3 from J; bases not matched to a gene: 7. The CDR3 has 15 amino acids. Germline assignment: CDR1 MNHEY and CDR2 SMNVEV (reference sequence). The CDR3 DNA reads TGTGCCAGCAGTTTCGAGCCAGGGGGGGACTATGGCTACACCTTC. Amino acids: CASSFEPGGDYGYTF.

The count of this clone is one. The genes are TRBV28 and TRBJ1-1, with D possibly matching TRBD1 (5 bases). Germline CDR1 MDHEN, CDR2 SYDVKM. The CDR3 totals 14 residues. Trimming took 7 bases from V and 5 from J, leaving 17 bases between them. The CDR3 sequence: CASIPSGGRTEAFF. CDR3 coding DNA: TGTGCCAGCATTCCCTCGGGGGGTCGTACTGAAGCTTTCTTT.

This chain uses TRBV10-1 with TRBJ2-1, with 11 bases that match TRBD2. With 4 bases clipped from V and 7 bases from J, the junction kept 15 bases outside the gene matches. Germline CDR1 reads WNHNN; CDR2 reads SYGVQD (reference sequence). The CDR3 is 18 amino acids. CDR3 sequence reads: CASSVAYSLAGGLNEQFF. CDR3 nucleotide sequence: TGCGCCAGCAGTGTTGCCTATTCTCTAGCGGGGGGATTAAATGAGCAGTTCTTC.

The chain couples TRBV5-1 to TRBJ2-3; no definite D call. The CDR3 consists of 14 residues. V was pared by 2 bases and J by 0 bases, with 7 bases between. Germline V CDR1 and CDR2: SGHRS, YFSETQ. The CDR3 coding sequence is TGCGCCAGCAGCTTTACATCGAGCACAGATACGCAGTATTTT. It translates to CASSFTSSTDTQYF.